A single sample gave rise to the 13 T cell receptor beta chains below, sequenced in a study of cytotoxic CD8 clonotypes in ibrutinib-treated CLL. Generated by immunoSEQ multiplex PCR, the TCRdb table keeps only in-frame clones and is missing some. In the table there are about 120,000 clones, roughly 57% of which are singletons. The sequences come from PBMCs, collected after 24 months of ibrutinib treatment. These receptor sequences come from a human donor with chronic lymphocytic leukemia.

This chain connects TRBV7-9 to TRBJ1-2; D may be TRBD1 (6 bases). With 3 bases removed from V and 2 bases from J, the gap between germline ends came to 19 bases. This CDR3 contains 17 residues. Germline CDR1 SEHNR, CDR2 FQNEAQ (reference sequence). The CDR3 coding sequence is TGTGCCAGCAGCTTTTCGGGGGCGCAAACCCCAAACTATGGCTACACCTTC. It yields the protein CASSFSGAQTPNYGYTF.

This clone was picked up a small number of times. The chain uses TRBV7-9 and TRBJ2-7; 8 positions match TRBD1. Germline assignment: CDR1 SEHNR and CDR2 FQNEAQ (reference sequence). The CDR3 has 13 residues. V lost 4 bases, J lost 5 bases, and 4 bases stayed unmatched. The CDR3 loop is CASSSTGVNEQYF. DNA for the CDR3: TGTGCCAGCAGCTCGACAGGGGTGAACGAGCAGTACTTC.

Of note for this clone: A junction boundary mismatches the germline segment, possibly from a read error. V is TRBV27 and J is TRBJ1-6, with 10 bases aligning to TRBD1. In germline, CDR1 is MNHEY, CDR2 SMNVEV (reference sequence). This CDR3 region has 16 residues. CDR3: CASSLSGTGVNSPLHF. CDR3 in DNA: TGTGCCAGCAGTCTATCCGGGACAGGGGTTAATTCACCCCTCCACTTT.

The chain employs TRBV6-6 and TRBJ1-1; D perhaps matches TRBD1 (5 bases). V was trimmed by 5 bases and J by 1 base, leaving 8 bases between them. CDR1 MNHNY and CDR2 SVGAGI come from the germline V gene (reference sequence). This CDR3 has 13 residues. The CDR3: CASSTDRNTEAFF. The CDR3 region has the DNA TGTGCCAGCAGTACCGACAGGAACACTGAAGCTTTCTTT.

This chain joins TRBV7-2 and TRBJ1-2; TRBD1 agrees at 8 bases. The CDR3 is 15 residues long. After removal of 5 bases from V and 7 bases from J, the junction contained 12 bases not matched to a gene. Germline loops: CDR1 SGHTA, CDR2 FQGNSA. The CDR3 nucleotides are TGTGCCAGCAGCCTAGAGGCGACAGGGGTAGGTGGCTACACCTTC. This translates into CASSLEATGVGGYTF. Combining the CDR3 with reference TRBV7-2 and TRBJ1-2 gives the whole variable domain GAGVSQSPSNKVTEKGKDVELRCDPISGHTALYWYRQSLGQGLEFLIYFQGNSAPDKSGLPSDRFSAERTGGSVSTLTIQRTQQEDSAVYLCASSLEATGVGGYTFGSGTRLTVV.

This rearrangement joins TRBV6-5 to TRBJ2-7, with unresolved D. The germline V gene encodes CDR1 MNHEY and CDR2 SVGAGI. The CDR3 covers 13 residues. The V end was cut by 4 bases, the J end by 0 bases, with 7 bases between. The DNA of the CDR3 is TGTGCCAGCAGTTCTCCCAACTCCTACGAGCAGTACTTC. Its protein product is CASSSPNSYEQYF.

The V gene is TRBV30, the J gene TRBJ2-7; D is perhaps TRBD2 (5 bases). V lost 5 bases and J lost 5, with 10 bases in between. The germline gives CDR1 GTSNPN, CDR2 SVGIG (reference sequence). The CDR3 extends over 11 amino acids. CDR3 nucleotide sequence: TGTGCCTGGGGGTTCGGGGACGAGCAGTACTTC. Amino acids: CAWGFGDEQYF. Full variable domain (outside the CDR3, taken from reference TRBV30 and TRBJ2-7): SQTIHQWPATLVQPVGSPLSLECTVEGTSNPNLYWYRQAAGRGLQLLFYSVGIGQISSEVPQNLSASRPQDRQFILSSKKLLLSDSGFYLCAWGFGDEQYFGPGTRLTVT.

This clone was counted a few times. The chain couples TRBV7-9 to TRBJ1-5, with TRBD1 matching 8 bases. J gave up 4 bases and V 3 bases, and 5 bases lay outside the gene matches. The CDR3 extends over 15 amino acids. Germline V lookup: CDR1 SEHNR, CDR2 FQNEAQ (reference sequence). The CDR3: CASSLNQGANQPQHF. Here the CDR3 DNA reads TGTGCCAGCAGCTTGAACCAGGGGGCGAATCAGCCCCAGCATTTT.

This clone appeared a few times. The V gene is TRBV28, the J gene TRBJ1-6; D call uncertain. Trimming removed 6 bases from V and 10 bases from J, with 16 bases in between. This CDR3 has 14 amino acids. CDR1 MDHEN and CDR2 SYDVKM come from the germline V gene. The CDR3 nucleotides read TGTGCCAGCAGGCCCGGTGTAATGGGATCACCCCTCCACTTT. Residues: CASRPGVMGSPLHF.

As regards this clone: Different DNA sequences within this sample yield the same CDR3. The CDR3 spells CASSGGGNQPQHF. The DNA for the CDR3 is TGTGCCAGTAGTGGAGGGGGCAATCAGCCCCAGCATTTT. The J gene is TRBJ1-5, the V gene TRBV19, with D perhaps matching TRBD1 (5 bases). The CDR3 contains 13 residues. V was shortened by 5 bases and J by 2 bases, with 7 bases between the two germline ends. Germline CDR1 reads LNHDA; CDR2 reads SQIVND (reference sequence).

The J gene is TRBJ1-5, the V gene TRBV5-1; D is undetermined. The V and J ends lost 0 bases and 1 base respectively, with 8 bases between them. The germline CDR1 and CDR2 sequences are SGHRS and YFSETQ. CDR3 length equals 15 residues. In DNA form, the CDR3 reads TGCGCCAGCAGCTTGGATGCCGGGAGCAATCAGCCCCAGCATTTT. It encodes CASSLDAGSNQPQHF.

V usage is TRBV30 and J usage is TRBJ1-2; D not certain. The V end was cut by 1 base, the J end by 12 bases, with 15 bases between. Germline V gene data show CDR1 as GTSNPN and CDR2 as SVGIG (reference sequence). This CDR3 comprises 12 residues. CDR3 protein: CAWSARGRQDTF. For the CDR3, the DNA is TGTGCCTGGAGTGCAAGAGGGCGCCAGGACACCTTC.

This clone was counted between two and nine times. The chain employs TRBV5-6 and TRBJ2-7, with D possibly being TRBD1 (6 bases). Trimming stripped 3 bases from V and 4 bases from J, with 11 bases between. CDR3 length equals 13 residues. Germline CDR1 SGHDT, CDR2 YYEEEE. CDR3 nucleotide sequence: TGTGCCAGCAGCTGGGGGCAGGGGTACGAGCAGTACTTC. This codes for CASSWGQGYEQYF.